This T cell receptor beta chain was found in a study of T-cell memory formation after mild COVID-19. Findings and limits, study-wide: The study found balanced CD4/CD8 in clones contracting day 15 to 85 and a CD4+ lean in later expanders. CD8+ contracting clones occupied EMRA, while CD4+ ones occupied mainly CM and EM.

Ten or more counts support this clonotype. Its cognate antigen is unknown. TCRdb reanalysed the 5' RACE reads using MiXCR and keeps one entry per CDR3 protein. Of just over 50,000 distinct CDR3 sequences in the sample, approximately 9% were seen once. V shed 5 bases, J shed 2 bases, and the junction held 8 bases outside the gene matches. The CDR3 covers 16 residues. This clonotype was sampled from an adult woman who had mild COVID-19 (a few samples of this study predate the infection). Cell type and time point are not known. The material sequenced was PBMCs or a T cell subset sorted from them (not recorded which). V and J are TRBV12-3 or TRBV12-4 and TRBJ2-3; the match to TRBD2 covers 9 bases. The DNA for the CDR3 is TGTGCCAGCAGTCTGGGACTAGCTAGTACCACAGATACGCAGTATTTT. Encoded protein: CASSLGLASTTDTQYF.